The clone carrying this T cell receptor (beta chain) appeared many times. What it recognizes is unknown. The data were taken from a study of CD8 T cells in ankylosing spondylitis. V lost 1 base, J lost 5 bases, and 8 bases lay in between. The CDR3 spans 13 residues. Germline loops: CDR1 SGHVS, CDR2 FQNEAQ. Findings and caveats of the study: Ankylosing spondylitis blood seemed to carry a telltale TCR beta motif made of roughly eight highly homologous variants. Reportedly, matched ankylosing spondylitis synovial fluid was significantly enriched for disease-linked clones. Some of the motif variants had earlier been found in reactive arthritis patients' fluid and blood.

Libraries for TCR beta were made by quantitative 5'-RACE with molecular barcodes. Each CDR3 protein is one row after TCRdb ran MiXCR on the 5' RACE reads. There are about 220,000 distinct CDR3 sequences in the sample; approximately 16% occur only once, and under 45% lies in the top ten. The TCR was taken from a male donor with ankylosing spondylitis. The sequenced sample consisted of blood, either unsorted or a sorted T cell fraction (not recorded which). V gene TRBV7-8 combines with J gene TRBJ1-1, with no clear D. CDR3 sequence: CASSLVEETEAFF. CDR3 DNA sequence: TGTGCCAGCAGCTTAGTAGAGGAAACTGAAGCTTTCTTT.